The clone carrying this TCR beta chain was detected a few times. The data were taken from a study of blood T cell repertoires in COVID-19. V was clipped by 3 bases and J by 5 bases; unmatched bases: 9. CDR1 and CDR2 from the germline V gene are SQVTM and ANQGSEA. CDR3 length: 14 amino acids. Measured with immunoSEQ multiplex PCR; TCRdb has only the in-frame clones, and not every one. Of 240,000 or so clones in the sample, about four fifths were seen once. Sequenced input: peripheral blood. The receptor was derived from a woman of 80 years or more with acute or convalescent COVID-19. The genes are TRBV29-1 and TRBJ1-2; 7 bases line up with TRBD1. CDR3 coding DNA: TGCAGCGTTGAGGACCCAGGACAGGAGTATGGCTACACCTTC. This codes for CSVEDPGQEYGYTF.